Below are 29 T cell receptor beta chains sequenced from a single sample in a study of early T cells in non-severe SARS-CoV-2 infection. Each CDR3 protein gets one entry after TCRdb re-called the 5' RACE reads with MiXCR. The data contain fewer than 55,000 distinct CDR3 sequences, 4% to 4.5% of them singletons. Source material: whole blood. The receptor source for this set is an adult who was a healthcare worker with PCR-confirmed SARS-CoV-2 infection or an uninfected control (not recorded which).

This clonotype occurred many times. V is TRBV30 and J is TRBJ2-1; perhaps TRBD2 as D (5 bases). Germline assignment: CDR1 GTSNPN and CDR2 SVGIG (reference sequence). This CDR3 is 15 amino acids long. The germline V and J ends were trimmed by 0 bases and 1 base, with 10 bases remaining between them. The CDR3 sequence: CAWSVLTKSYNEQFF. CDR3 bases: TGTGCCTGGAGTGTACTGACTAAGTCCTACAATGAGCAGTTCTTC.

The table lists this clonotype with many counts. V gene TRBV29-1 combines with J gene TRBJ1-5; no reliable D call. Germline CDR1 and CDR2: SQVTM and ANQGSEA. This CDR3 region has 12 residues. The ends were cut back, 5 bases at V and 2 bases at J, with 7 bases in the middle. The CDR3 coding sequence is TGCAGCGTTATGGACGGCAATCAGCCCCAGCATTTT. It is translated as CSVMDGNQPQHF.

A note on this clonotype: Given a much more abundant clone one base away, this may be a read error. The V and J genes are TRBV5-1 and TRBJ2-3; the D is unclear. Trimming removed 3 bases at V and 10 bases at J, with 15 bases between. Germline CDR1 SGHRS, CDR2 YFSETQ. CDR3 length: 13 amino acids. The CDR3 reads CASSSLVRDAQYF. The CDR3 nucleotides are TGCGCCAGCAGCTCCTTAGTCCGCGATGCGCAGTATTTT.

About this clonotype itself: This clone may be a read error of a much larger clone one base away. The rearrangement links TRBV20-1 to TRBJ1-1; 8 nucleotides align to TRBD1. The V gene end was trimmed by 6 bases and the J gene end by 4 bases; junction bases not matched to a gene: 13. The CDR3 has 15 amino acids. CDR1 DFQATT and CDR2 SNEGSKA come from the germline V gene (reference sequence). The CDR3 nucleotides are TGCAGTGCCCCAGAGCCCAGGGGGCTGAGCACTGAAGCTTTCTTT. Translated: CSAPEPRGLSTEAFF.

CDR3 in DNA: TGTGCCAGCACCTCGACTAGCACCCGCCTTGTTGAGACCCAGTACTTC. Its translation: CASTSTSTRLVETQYF. This chain joins TRBV2 and TRBJ2-5; 7 positions agree with TRBD2. CDR1 is SNHLY, CDR2 FYNNEI, per germline. The CDR3 length is 16 residues. V shed 7 bases, J shed 5 bases, and the junction held 16 bases outside the gene matches.

There are many counts of this clonotype. The chain uses TRBV11-2 and TRBJ1-2; 9 bases line up with TRBD1. The CDR3 sequence is 17 residues long. Germline lookup yields CDR1 SGHAT and CDR2 FQNNGV. Losses at the gene ends were 2 bases for V and 8 bases for J; bases not matched to a gene: 15. Here the CDR3 reads CASSLREQGARGGGYTF. CDR3 bases: TGTGCCAGCAGCTTAAGAGAACAGGGGGCACGAGGAGGAGGCTACACCTTC.

This clonotype showed up many times. J is TRBJ2-1 and V is TRBV9; D is perhaps TRBD1 (7 bases). Deletions cut 0 bases from V and 2 bases from J, with 21 bases between. The CDR3 has 19 amino acids. Looked up from germline, CDR1 is SGDLS and CDR2 is YYNGEE. The CDR3, as DNA: TGTGCCAGCAGCGTAGCTACGGAGGGGGCGGGTAAGACCTACAATGAGCAGTTCTTC. Protein: CASSVATEGAGKTYNEQFF.

This clonotype occurred many times. The J gene is TRBJ2-1, the V gene TRBV12-3 or TRBV12-4; 14 bases agree with TRBD2. The V and J ends lost 5 bases and 3 bases, in that order; junction bases with no gene match: 9. The CDR3 spans 18 residues. The CDR3 is CASSPTSGRASGYNEQFF. The CDR3 DNA sequence: TGTGCCAGCAGTCCGACTAGCGGGAGGGCCTCGGGCTACAATGAGCAGTTCTTC.

This clonotype was detected many times. The chain is built from TRBV5-5 and TRBJ2-3; D may be TRBD2 (5 bases). V lost 0 bases and J lost 1, with 9 bases in between. Germline V gives CDR1 SGHKS, CDR2 YYEKEE (reference sequence). CDR3 size: 15 residues. CDR3 bases: TGTGCCAGCAGCTTGGTGGGTAGCGGCACAGATACGCAGTATTTT. Its translation: CASSLVGSGTDTQYF.

This clonotype came up many times. The V call is TRBV2, the J call TRBJ2-1, with 7 nucleotides matching TRBD1. Germline values: CDR1 SNHLY, CDR2 FYNNEI. Germline trimming cut 8 bases from V and 3 bases from J; bases unmatched to any gene: 7. This CDR3 has 14 residues. The CDR3 region has the DNA TGTGCCAGCCCTGACAGGGCCGACTACAATGAGCAGTTCTTC. Protein sequence: CASPDRADYNEQFF.

This clonotype was observed a few times. This chain uses TRBV7-2 with TRBJ2-3, with D unclear. Trimming removed 5 bases at V and 4 bases at J, with 13 bases between. CDR1 SGHTA and CDR2 FQGNSA come from the germline V gene. This CDR3 contains 14 residues. CDR3 bases: TGTGCCAGCAGCCCCCCTGGCGATTCAGATACGCAGTATTTT. It is translated as CASSPPGDSDTQYF.

Notes on this clonotype: A read error may explain this, as a much larger clone is one base away. V usage is TRBV5-4 and J usage is TRBJ2-1, with D possibly matching TRBD1 (5 bases). The germline CDR1 and CDR2 sequences are SGHNT and YYREEE (reference sequence). The CDR3 is 14 residues long. The CDR3 bases are TGTACCAGCACCCTGTCTGAGACAAGGGGTGAGCAGTTCTTC. Translating gives CTSTLSETRGEQFF.

In this sample, this clonotype turned up many times. This sequence joins TRBV25-1 and TRBJ1-2; the D gene is possibly TRBD1 (5 bases). Per germline, CDR1 MGHDK and CDR2 SYGVNS. V lost 4 bases and J 4 bases, leaving 22 bases between the germline ends. The CDR3 loop spans 17 amino acids. CDR3 amino acids: CASSGGRGDSPSYGYTF. The DNA of the CDR3 is TGTGCCAGCAGTGGAGGGAGGGGAGACAGCCCTAGCTATGGCTACACCTTC.

This clonotype was recorded many times. The V gene is TRBV20-1, the J gene TRBJ2-5; D assignment may be TRBD1 or TRBD2 (5 bases each). V was cut by 0 bases and J by 10 bases, with 15 bases left in between. This CDR3 region has 13 residues. The germline CDR1 and CDR2 sequences are DFQATT and SNEGSKA (reference sequence). The CDR3 DNA reads TGCAGTGCTAGAGATAGTTGGGACCGAGACCAGTACTTC. As protein: CSARDSWDRDQYF.

Ten or more counts support this clonotype. The V gene is TRBV7-2, the J gene TRBJ1-6, with no clear D. Germline V gene lookup returns CDR1 SGHTA and CDR2 FQGNSA. Trimming left V 5 bases short and J 4 bases short, with 15 bases between. The CDR3 runs 16 residues. The CDR3 coding sequence is TGTGCCAGCAGCCTCGATGGACCGCGGTATAATTCACCCCTCCACTTT. It encodes CASSLDGPRYNSPLHF.

The table lists this clonotype with many counts. The rearrangement joins TRBV30 to TRBJ2-2; D may match TRBD1 or TRBD2 (5 bases each). Between the trimmed V and J ends, which lost 3 bases and 3 bases, there was a span of 11 bases. The germline V gene has CDR1 GTSNPN and CDR2 SVGIG (reference sequence). CDR3 length: 14 amino acids. CDR3 amino acids: CAWSTGTYTGELFF. In DNA, the CDR3 is TGTGCCTGGAGCACCGGGACGTACACCGGGGAGCTGTTTTTT.

This clonotype came up many times. The genes are TRBV27 and TRBJ2-1; possibly TRBD2 for D (5 bases). V gave up 2 bases and J gave up 7 bases, with 12 bases separating them. The CDR3 is 14 residues long. Per germline, CDR1 MNHEY and CDR2 SMNVEV (reference sequence). The CDR3 DNA reads TGTGCCAGCAGTTTAACGGGAAGAAGTAATGAGCAGTTCTTC. It codes for CASSLTGRSNEQFF.

At least ten counts were recorded for this clonotype. The V gene is TRBV7-3, the J gene TRBJ1-1, with D unclear. V was clipped by 5 bases and J by 0 bases, with 7 bases between them. This CDR3 is built from 13 residues. CDR1 SGHTA and CDR2 FQGTGA come from the germline V gene. In DNA, the CDR3 is TGTGCCAGCAGCCCCGCCATGAACACTGAAGCTTTCTTT. It specifies CASSPAMNTEAFF.

In its sample, this clonotype was seen a few times. The chain combines TRBV7-9 with TRBJ1-2, with D tentatively TRBD1 (5 bases). The germline CDR1 and CDR2 sequences are SEHNR and FQNEAQ (reference sequence). This CDR3 comprises 15 residues. The V end was cut by 0 bases, the J end by 1 base, with 9 bases between. CDR3 bases: TGTGCCAGCAGCTTAGCAGGGGATCATAACTATGGCTACACCTTC. Translation gives CASSLAGDHNYGYTF.

This clonotype was seen ten or more times. V usage is TRBV6-5 and J usage is TRBJ1-2, with D unresolved. Trimming stripped 0 bases from V and 1 base from J, with 9 bases between. The CDR3 is 15 amino acids. Germline V lookup: CDR1 MNHEY, CDR2 SVGAGI. The CDR3 spells CASSYSILNNYGYTF. The DNA for the CDR3 is TGTGCCAGCAGTTACTCGATTTTGAATAACTATGGCTACACCTTC.

This clonotype was detected ten times or more. The chain employs TRBV4-1 and TRBJ2-7; TRBD2 aligns across 11 bases. This CDR3 spans 16 amino acids. Germline V gene data show CDR1 as MGHRA and CDR2 as YSYEKL. Trimming at V came to 3 bases and at J to 1 base, leaving 5 bases not matched to a gene. The CDR3 sequence: CASSQGGLAGSYEQYF. The CDR3 bases are TGCGCCAGCAGCCAGGGAGGACTAGCGGGTTCCTACGAGCAGTACTTC.

The sample holds many counts of this clonotype. V is TRBV7-2 and J is TRBJ2-1; D could derive from TRBD1 or TRBD2 (6 bases each). Germline CDR1 and CDR2: SGHTA and FQGNSA. CDR3 length: 13 residues. V was cut by 8 bases and J by 8 bases, with 16 bases left in between. This CDR3 reads CASGRGDRDEQFF. The CDR3 nucleotides read TGTGCCAGCGGAAGGGGGGACCGGGATGAGCAGTTCTTC.

There are a few counts of this clonotype. V gene TRBV28 combines with J gene TRBJ1-2, with a possible D match to TRBD1 (6 bases). V shed 3 bases and J shed 4 bases, with 9 bases lying between them. The germline V gene has CDR1 MDHEN and CDR2 SYDVKM. The length of the CDR3 is 13 residues. The DNA of the CDR3 is TGTGCCAGCAGTTTTAGGGGGGTCTATGGCTACACCTTC. As protein: CASSFRGVYGYTF.

This clonotype was observed many times. This chain links TRBV11-3 with TRBJ2-7; 8 bases align to TRBD2. This CDR3 spans 15 amino acids. Germline V gene sequence: CDR1 SGHNT, CDR2 YENEEA. The ends lost 1 base at V and 5 bases at J; junction bases unmatched: 7. The DNA of the CDR3 is TGTGCCAGCAGCTTAGTGCCCGCGCGGGGGGACGAGCAGTACTTC. Encoded protein: CASSLVPARGDEQYF. Using reference TRBV11-3 and TRBJ2-7 for the parts outside the CDR3, the full variable domain is EAGVVQSPRYKIIEKKQPVAFWCNPISGHNTLYWYLQNLGQGPELLIRYENEEAVDDSQLPKDRFSAERLKGVDSTLKIQPAELGDSAVYLCASSLVPARGDEQYFGPGTRLTVT.

This clonotype rates as medium-sized. The rearrangement links TRBV30 to TRBJ2-2; either TRBD1 or TRBD2 may supply D (6 bases each). The CDR3 length is 17 residues. Germline CDR1 reads GTSNPN; CDR2 reads SVGIG (reference sequence). Trimming cost V 3 bases and J 1 base, with 18 bases left between them. CDR3 sequence: CAWRPPSGARNTGELFF. CDR3 sequence (DNA): TGTGCCTGGAGGCCACCATCGGGGGCGAGGAACACCGGGGAGCTGTTTTTT.

This clonotype was observed at least ten times. The CDR3 sequence is CASSLAQDGTYEQYF. The CDR3 nucleotides are TGTGCCAGCAGCTTAGCACAAGACGGGACCTACGAGCAGTACTTC. V usage is TRBV13 and J usage is TRBJ2-7; perhaps TRBD2 as D (5 bases). Germline CDR1 and CDR2: PRHDT and FYEKMQ (reference sequence). The V and J ends lost 1 base and 2 bases respectively, with 12 bases between them. The CDR3 consists of 15 residues.

In its sample, this clonotype was seen many times. The chain links TRBV7-3 to TRBJ2-3; D not resolved. Deletions cut 5 bases from V and 3 bases from J, with 9 bases between. CDR1 SGHTA and CDR2 FQGTGA come from the germline V gene. This CDR3 contains 13 residues. CDR3 residues: CASSRGWTDTQYF. In DNA, the CDR3 is TGTGCCAGCAGCCGAGGTTGGACAGATACGCAGTATTTT. Based on the CDR3 plus reference TRBV7-3 and TRBJ2-3, the full variable domain is GAGVSQTPSNKVTEKGKYVELRCDPISGHTALYWYRQSLGQGPEFLIYFQGTGAADDSGLPNDRFFAVRPEGSVSTLKIQRTERGDSAVYLCASSRGWTDTQYFGPGTRLTVL.

This clonotype has more than one count but fewer than ten. The V call is TRBV7-2, the J call TRBJ2-2, with 9 positions matching TRBD1. The CDR3 sequence is 16 residues long. The germline CDR1 and CDR2 sequences are SGHTA and FQGNSA. V lost 1 base to trimming and J lost 2 bases; unmatched junction nucleotides: 2. The CDR3 DNA is TGTGCCAGCAGCTTAGGGGGACAGGGAAACACCGGGGAGCTGTTTTTT. It translates to CASSLGGQGNTGELFF. Full variable domain (remainder filled in from reference TRBV7-2 and TRBJ2-2): GAGVSQSPSNKVTEKGKDVELRCDPISGHTALYWYRQSLGQGLEFLIYFQGNSAPDKSGLPSDRFSAERTGGSVSTLTIQRTQQEDSAVYLCASSLGGQGNTGELFFGEGSRLTVL.

In this sample, this clonotype turned up many times. The chain has TRBV18 and TRBJ1-3, with D perhaps TRBD1 (5 bases). The CDR3 extends over 15 amino acids. With 8 bases removed from V and 0 bases from J, the gap between germline ends came to 14 bases. Germline CDR1 and CDR2: KGHSH and LQKENI. CDR3 DNA sequence: TGTGCCAGCACCGGGGCCACAATCTCTGGAAACACCATATATTTT. It translates to CASTGATISGNTIYF.